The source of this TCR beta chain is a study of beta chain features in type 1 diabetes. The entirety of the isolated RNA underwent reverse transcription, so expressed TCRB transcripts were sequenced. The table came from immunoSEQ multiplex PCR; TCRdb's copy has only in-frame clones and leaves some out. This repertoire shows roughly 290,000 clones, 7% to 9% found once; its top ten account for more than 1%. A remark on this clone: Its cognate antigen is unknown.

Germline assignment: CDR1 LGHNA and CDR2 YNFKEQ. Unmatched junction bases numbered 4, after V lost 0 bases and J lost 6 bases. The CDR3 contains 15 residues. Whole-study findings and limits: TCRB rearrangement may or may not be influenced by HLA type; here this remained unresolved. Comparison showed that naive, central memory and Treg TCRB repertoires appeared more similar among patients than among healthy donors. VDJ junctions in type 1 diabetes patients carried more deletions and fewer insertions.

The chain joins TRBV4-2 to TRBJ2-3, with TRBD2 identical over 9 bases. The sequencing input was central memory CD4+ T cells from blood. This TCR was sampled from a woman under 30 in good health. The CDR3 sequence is CASSQDGTSRDTQYF. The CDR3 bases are TGTGCCAGCAGCCAAGATGGGACTAGCCGGGATACGCAGTATTTT.